The clone carrying this T cell receptor beta chain was recorded only once. The antigen remains undetermined. The entry originates in a study of OX40 agonist ivuxolimab in advanced cancers. On the study more broadly: Ivuxolimab was delivered to patients intravenously every 2 weeks at doses spanning 0.01 to 10 mg/kg. A male proportion of just over 80% was recorded, with mean age 60 years and range about 20 to 85. Prior checkpoint blockade (anti-PD-1, anti-PD-L1 or anti-CTLA-4) was permitted; around 40% had it. Study conclusions and caveats: Expanded clones were, on average, more numerous in CD8+ T cells than in CD4+.

This table comes from immunoSEQ multiplex PCR, and its TCRdb copy is limited to in-frame clones, with some not included. Of over 65,000 clones in the sample, 70% to 85% were seen once. This CDR3 is 13 amino acids long. From germline, CDR1 is MNHEY and CDR2 SMNVEV (reference sequence). The germline V and J ends were trimmed by 6 bases and 5 bases, with 14 bases remaining between them. The rearrangement uses TRBV27 and TRBJ2-7; the D gene is possibly TRBD2 (6 bases). The source is an adult with an advanced solid tumor such as melanoma, head and neck, liver or kidney cancer. Sequenced here: CD4+ or CD8+ T cells sorted from blood, sampled in a trial of the OX40 agonist ivuxolimab. The CDR3 loop is CASSLQRAHEQYF. The CDR3 nucleotides are TGTGCCAGCAGCTTACAGCGGGCCCACGAGCAGTACTTC.